Included here is one T cell receptor (beta chain) sequence, with context. TCRdb keeps only in-frame clones here, not all; method: immunoSEQ multiplex PCR. This table has approximately 66,000 clones, around 87% appearing once. The data were taken from a study of technical replicates of blood from several donors. The source material was PBMCs. The TCR originated in a human donor in good health. Some clones in this sample may be carry-over from other donors' samples.

CDR3 nucleotide sequence: TGCGCCAGCAGCCATCAAGGACTAGCAGAGGGGGACGAGCAGTTCTTC. This encodes CASSHQGLAEGDEQFF. V is TRBV4-1 and J is TRBJ2-1, with 8 positions matching TRBD2. The CDR3 sequence is 16 residues long. V dropped 3 bases and J dropped 10; count of bases not matched to a gene: 14. Germline loops: CDR1 MGHRA, CDR2 YSYEKL.